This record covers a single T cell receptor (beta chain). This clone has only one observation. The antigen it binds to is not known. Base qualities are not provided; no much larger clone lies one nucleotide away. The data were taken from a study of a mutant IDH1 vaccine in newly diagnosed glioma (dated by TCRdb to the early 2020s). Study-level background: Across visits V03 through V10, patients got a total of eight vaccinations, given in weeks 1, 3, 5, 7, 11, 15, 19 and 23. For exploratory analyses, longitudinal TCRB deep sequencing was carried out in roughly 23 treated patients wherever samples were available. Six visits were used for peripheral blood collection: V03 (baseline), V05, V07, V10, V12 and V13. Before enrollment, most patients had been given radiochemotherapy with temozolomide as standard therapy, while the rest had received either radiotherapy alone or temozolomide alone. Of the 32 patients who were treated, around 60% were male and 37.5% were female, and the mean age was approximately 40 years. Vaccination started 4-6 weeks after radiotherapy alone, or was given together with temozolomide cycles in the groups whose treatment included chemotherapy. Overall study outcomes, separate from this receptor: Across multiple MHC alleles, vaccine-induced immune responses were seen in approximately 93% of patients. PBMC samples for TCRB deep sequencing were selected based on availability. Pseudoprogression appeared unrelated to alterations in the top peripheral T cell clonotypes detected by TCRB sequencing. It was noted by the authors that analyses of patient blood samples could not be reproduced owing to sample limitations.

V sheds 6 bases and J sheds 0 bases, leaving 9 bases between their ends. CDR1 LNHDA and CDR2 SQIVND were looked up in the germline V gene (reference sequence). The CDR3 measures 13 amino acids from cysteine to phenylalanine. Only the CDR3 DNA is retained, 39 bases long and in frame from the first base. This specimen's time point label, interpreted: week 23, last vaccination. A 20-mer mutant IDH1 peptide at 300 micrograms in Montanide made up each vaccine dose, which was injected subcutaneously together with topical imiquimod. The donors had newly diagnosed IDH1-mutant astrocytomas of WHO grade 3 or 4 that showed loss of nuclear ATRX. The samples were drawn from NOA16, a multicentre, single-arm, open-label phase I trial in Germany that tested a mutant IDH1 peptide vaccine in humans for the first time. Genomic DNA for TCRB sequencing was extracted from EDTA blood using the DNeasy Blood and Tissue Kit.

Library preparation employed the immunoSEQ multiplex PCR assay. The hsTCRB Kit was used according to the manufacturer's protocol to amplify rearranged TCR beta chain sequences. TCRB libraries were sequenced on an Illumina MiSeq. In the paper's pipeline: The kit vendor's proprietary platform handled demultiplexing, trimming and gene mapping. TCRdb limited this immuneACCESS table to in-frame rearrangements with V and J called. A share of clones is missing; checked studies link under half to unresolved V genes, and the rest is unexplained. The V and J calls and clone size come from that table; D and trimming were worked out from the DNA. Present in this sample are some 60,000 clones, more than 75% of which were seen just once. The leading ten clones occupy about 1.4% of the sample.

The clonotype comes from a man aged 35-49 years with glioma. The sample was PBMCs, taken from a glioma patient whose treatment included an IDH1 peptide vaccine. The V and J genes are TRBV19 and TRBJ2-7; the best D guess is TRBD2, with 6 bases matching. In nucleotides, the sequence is TGTGCCAGTAGAACCGGGGGCTCCTACGAGCAGTACTTC. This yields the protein CASRTGGSYEQYF.